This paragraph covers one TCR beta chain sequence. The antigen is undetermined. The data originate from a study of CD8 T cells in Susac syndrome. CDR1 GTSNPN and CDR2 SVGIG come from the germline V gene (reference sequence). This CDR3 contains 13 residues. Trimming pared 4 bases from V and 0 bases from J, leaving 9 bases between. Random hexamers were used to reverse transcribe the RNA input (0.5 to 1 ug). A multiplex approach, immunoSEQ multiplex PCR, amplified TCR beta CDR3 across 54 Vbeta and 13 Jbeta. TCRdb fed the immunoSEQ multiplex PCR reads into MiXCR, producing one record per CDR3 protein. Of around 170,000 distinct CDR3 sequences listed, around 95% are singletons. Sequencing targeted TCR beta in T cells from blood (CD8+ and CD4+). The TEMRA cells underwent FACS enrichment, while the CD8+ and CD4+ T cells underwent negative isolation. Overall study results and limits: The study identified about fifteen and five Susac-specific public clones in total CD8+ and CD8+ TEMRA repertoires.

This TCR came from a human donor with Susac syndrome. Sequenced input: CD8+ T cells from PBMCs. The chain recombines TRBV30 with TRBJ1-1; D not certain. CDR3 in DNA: TGTGCCTGGATTTTATCTGTGAACACTGAAGCTTTCTTT. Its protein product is CAWILSVNTEAFF.